This T cell receptor beta chain appears in the sequencing data of a study of cytomegalovirus exposure and HLA in healthy donors. As for the study in general: About 85 million unique TCRs from HLA-typed donors were held in an early release of data. Points from the study as a whole: A link between a missense DCLRE1C variant and TCR beta V- and J-gene trimming emerged from a later analysis.

PCR primers comprised 60 Vbeta and 13 Jbeta primers. The authors' processing: A later analysis tallied some 80 million unique TCR beta chains, some 10 million of them shared. The table came from immunoSEQ multiplex PCR; TCRdb's copy has only in-frame clones and leaves some out. The V and J calls and the clone size are those of that table, but D and trimming were determined from the DNA. There are around 120,000 clones in the sample; about three quarters occur only once, and about 30% lies in the top ten. Regarding this clone: What it binds is unknown.

CDR3 length: 13 amino acids. Per the germline V gene, CDR1 is LNHDA and CDR2 is SQIVND (reference sequence). V was trimmed by 5 bases and J by 0 bases, leaving 7 bases between them. The sample was PBMCs. The TCR originated in a man aged 55 to 70 in good health and CMV-seropositive. The chain couples TRBV19 to TRBJ1-1; weak D call: TRBD1 (6 bases). In nucleotides, the CDR3 is TGTGCCAGTAGTCGGACAGTGAACACTGAAGCTTTCTTT. It codes for CASSRTVNTEAFF.